These 32 T cell receptor beta chains share one sample of origin, sequenced in a study of cytomegalovirus exposure and HLA in healthy donors. Produced via immunoSEQ multiplex PCR; TCRdb's table is partial and in-frame only. The repertoire has 82,000 or so clones, 90% to 95% of them found once; the top ten carry roughly 0.65%. The sequenced sample was PBMCs. The source is a man aged 18 to 35 in good health and CMV-seronegative.

The rearrangement joins TRBV11-3 to TRBJ1-6, with a tentative D call TRBD1 (5 bases). Trimming removed 5 bases at V and 6 bases at J, with 11 bases between. The length of the CDR3 is 14 residues. Germline CDR1 reads SGHNT; CDR2 reads YENEEA. CDR3 sequence: CASSNGGANSPLHF. CDR3 bases: TGTGCCAGCAGCAATGGTGGGGCTAATTCACCCCTCCACTTT.

The chain uses TRBV30 and TRBJ2-5; D possibly corresponds to TRBD1 (5 bases). This CDR3 has 14 amino acids. Trimming took 2 bases from V and 5 from J, leaving 15 bases between them. Germline V gene sequence: CDR1 GTSNPN, CDR2 SVGIG (reference sequence). The CDR3 spells CAWSKIRVGETQYF. The CDR3 nucleotides are TGTGCCTGGAGTAAAATCAGGGTAGGGGAGACCCAGTACTTC.

The J gene is TRBJ2-7, the V gene TRBV4-2; TRBD2 agrees at 10 bases. CDR1 is LGHNA, CDR2 YNFKEQ, per germline. This CDR3 contains 17 residues. Trimming at V came to 1 base and at J to 4 bases, leaving 10 bases not matched to a gene. DNA for the CDR3: TGTGCCAGCAGCCAAGTCGGACTAGCGGAGGGAAATTACGAGCAGTACTTC. Amino acid sequence: CASSQVGLAEGNYEQYF.

The rearrangement links TRBV27 to TRBJ2-2, with TRBD1 as a possible D gene (5 bases). Germline CDR1 and CDR2: MNHEY and SMNVEV (reference sequence). V shed 6 bases and J shed 2 bases, with 13 bases lying between them. CDR3 size: 15 residues. CDR3 protein: CASRNRGSNTGELFF. The CDR3 DNA follows: TGTGCCAGCAGGAATAGGGGCAGCAACACCGGGGAGCTGTTTTTT.

V is TRBV2 and J is TRBJ1-2; the D is unclear. Germline V lookup: CDR1 SNHLY, CDR2 FYNNEI. Trimming shortened V by 6 bases and J by 9 bases, and 26 bases separated the two germline ends. The CDR3 has 16 residues. CDR3: CASRPNLLTETRSYTF. For the CDR3, the DNA is TGTGCCAGCAGACCAAACCTTCTCACAGAAACCCGGAGCTACACCTTC.

This sequence joins TRBV6-5 and TRBJ2-5, with 11 nucleotides matching TRBD2. From germline, CDR1 is MNHEY and CDR2 SVGAGI. V gave up 4 bases and J gave up 2 bases; unmatched junction bases: 3. This CDR3 spans 15 amino acids. The DNA for the CDR3 is TGTGCCAGCAGTTCCCTAGCGGGAGGACAAGAGACCCAGTACTTC. Translating it yields CASSSLAGGQETQYF.

The rearrangement links TRBV7-8 to TRBJ2-1, with 9 bases identical to TRBD2. J lost 3 bases, V lost 0 bases, and 9 bases had no gene match. CDR3 length: 18 amino acids. The germline V gene has CDR1 SGHVS and CDR2 FQNEAQ. CDR3 loop: CASSLAIGLAGIYNEQFF. In nucleotides, the CDR3 is TGTGCCAGCAGCTTAGCGATAGGTCTAGCGGGAATCTACAATGAGCAGTTCTTC.

The chain recombines TRBV7-8 with TRBJ2-1, with 11 nucleotides matching TRBD1. This CDR3 spans 15 amino acids. Germline CDR1 is SGHVS and CDR2 is FQNEAQ. J was trimmed by 3 bases and V by 3 bases; bases with no gene match: 1. The CDR3 protein is CASSFGTGGYNEQFF. CDR3 DNA sequence: TGTGCCAGCAGCTTCGGGACAGGGGGCTACAATGAGCAGTTCTTC. The full variable domain, with the rest looked up from reference TRBV7-8 and TRBJ2-1, is GAGVSQSPRYKVAKRGQDVALRCDPISGHVSLFWYQQALGQGPEFLTYFQNEAQLDKSGLPSDRFFAERPEGSVSTLKIQRTQQEDSAVYLCASSFGTGGYNEQFFGPGTRLTVL.

This chain joins TRBV30 and TRBJ1-6; TRBD1 is a possible D gene (6 bases). Germline CDR1 reads GTSNPN; CDR2 reads SVGIG (reference sequence). Trimming stripped 5 bases from V and 8 bases from J, with 13 bases between. CDR3 size: 13 residues. CDR3 sequence (DNA): TGTGCCTGGGGATCGGACAGCCATTCACCCCTCCACTTT. Protein sequence: CAWGSDSHSPLHF.

Here the CDR3 DNA reads TGCGCCAGCTATAGACAGCTAGAGACCCAGTACTTC. As protein: CASYRQLETQYF. The chain links TRBV5-1 to TRBJ2-5, with D possibly matching TRBD1 (5 bases). V dropped 7 bases and J dropped 4 bases, with 11 bases sitting between them. Germline-derived CDR1 and CDR2 are SGHRS and YFSETQ. The CDR3 loop spans 12 amino acids.

This clone turned up a few times. The chain combines TRBV7-2 with TRBJ2-1; 8 bases map to TRBD2. This CDR3 contains 14 residues. The trim removed 1 base at V and 10 bases at J, leaving 6 bases unmatched. From germline, CDR1 is SGHTA and CDR2 FQGNSA. The CDR3 protein is CASSLELAGGEQFF. The CDR3, as DNA: TGTGCCAGCAGCTTAGAGTTGGCGGGGGGCGAGCAGTTCTTC.

The rearrangement links TRBV18 to TRBJ1-2; 10 bases map to TRBD1. The ends lost 4 bases at V and 5 bases at J; junction bases unmatched: 13. The CDR3 extends over 17 amino acids. Germline V gene data show CDR1 as KGHSH and CDR2 as LQKENI. This CDR3 reads CASSLYRQGAIRYGYTF. The CDR3 DNA follows: TGTGCCAGCTCACTGTATAGACAGGGGGCGATTCGATATGGCTACACCTTC.

This chain uses TRBV12-1 with TRBJ2-1; the table names TRBD2, a call not compared with the DNA. TRBV12-1 is annotated as a pseudogene. There are 19 residues in the CDR3. The CDR3 loop reads CASSPIPGLAGPVYNEQFF. The DNA for the CDR3 is TGTGCCAGCAGCCCAATACCGGGACTAGCGGGACCCGTCTACAATGAGCAGTTCTTC.

The count of this clone is one. The chain uses TRBV6-6 and TRBJ1-1; D is uncertain. Deletions cut 4 bases from V and 0 bases from J, with 6 bases between. The CDR3 is 13 residues long. Per the germline V gene, CDR1 is MNHNY and CDR2 is SVGAGI (reference sequence). The CDR3: CASSSRVNTEAFF. In DNA form, the CDR3 reads TGTGCCAGCAGTTCGAGGGTGAACACTGAAGCTTTCTTT.

The J gene is TRBJ2-6, the V gene TRBV7-6; D perhaps matches TRBD1 (6 bases). CDR1 is SGHVS, CDR2 FNYEAQ, per germline. The CDR3 sequence is 17 residues long. Trimming took 0 bases from V and 4 from J, leaving 13 bases between them. DNA of the CDR3: TGTGCCAGCAGCTTAGCTTACAGGGTGTCAGGGGCCAACGTCCTGACTTTC. As protein: CASSLAYRVSGANVLTF.

This clone was counted a few times. The chain employs TRBV6-5 and TRBJ2-7, with D maybe TRBD2 (7 bases). The V end was cut by 2 bases, the J end by 1 base, with 15 bases between. This CDR3 is 16 amino acids long. The germline gives CDR1 MNHEY, CDR2 SVGAGI. The CDR3 DNA is TGTGCCAGCAGTTACAGGGGGGGCACCGAGTCCTACGAGCAGTACTTC. This gives the protein CASSYRGGTESYEQYF.

The chain is built from TRBV5-1 and TRBJ2-1; 9 bases are shared with TRBD2. Germline CDR1 is SGHRS and CDR2 is YFSETQ. With 1 base clipped from V and 4 bases from J, the junction kept 9 bases outside the gene matches. The CDR3 spans 17 residues. The DNA of the CDR3 is TGCGCCAGCAGCTTGCTCTTTCGGGCGGGAGGGTACAATGAGCAGTTCTTC. Its translation is CASSLLFRAGGYNEQFF.

This chain joins TRBV7-9 and TRBJ1-1; D remains ambiguous. With 7 bases removed from V and 5 bases from J, the gap between germline ends came to 17 bases. Germline CDR1 is SEHNR and CDR2 is FQNEAQ (reference sequence). This CDR3 comprises 14 residues. In DNA form, the CDR3 reads TGTGCCAGCACCACTACCTGGCGGGAGACTGAAGCTTTCTTT. It translates to CASTTTWRETEAFF. Complete variable domain (other parts from reference TRBV7-9 and TRBJ1-1): DTGVSQNPRHKITKRGQNVTFRCDPISEHNRLYWYRQTLGQGPEFLTYFQNEAQLEKSRLLSDRFSAERPKGSFSTLEIQRTEQGDSAMYLCASTTTWRETEAFFGQGTRLTVV.

The chain has TRBV7-2 and TRBJ2-7, with a weak D call TRBD1 (7 bases). Germline V CDR1 and CDR2: SGHTA, FQGNSA. The ends were cut back, 0 bases at V and 4 bases at J, with 13 bases in the middle. This CDR3 has 15 residues. CDR3 amino acids: CASSLAGRGEYEQYF. The CDR3 DNA follows: TGTGCCAGCAGCTTAGCCGGCAGGGGGGAATACGAGCAGTACTTC. The full variable domain, rest sourced from reference TRBV7-2 and TRBJ2-7, is GAGVSQSPSNKVTEKGKDVELRCDPISGHTALYWYRQSLGQGLEFLIYFQGNSAPDKSGLPSDRFSAERTGGSVSTLTIQRTQQEDSAVYLCASSLAGRGEYEQYFGPGTRLTVT.

The chain links TRBV7-9 to TRBJ2-5, with a possible D match to TRBD1 (5 bases). This CDR3 comprises 14 residues. Germline V lookup: CDR1 SEHNR, CDR2 FQNEAQ (reference sequence). Between the trimmed V and J ends, which lost 5 bases and 5 bases, there was a span of 15 bases. The CDR3 DNA is TGTGCCAGCAGCCCAAAAGACAGCCAGGAGACCCAGTACTTC. Protein product: CASSPKDSQETQYF.

The rearrangement links TRBV5-1 to TRBJ1-5; D gene unclear. Germline V gene sequence: CDR1 SGHRS, CDR2 YFSETQ. This CDR3 contains 15 residues. Trimming removed 0 bases from V and 2 bases from J, with 9 bases in between. CDR3 region: CASSLAGFGNQPQHF. As DNA, the CDR3 is TGCGCCAGCAGCTTGGCAGGTTTTGGCAATCAGCCCCAGCATTTT.

V gene TRBV4-2 combines with J gene TRBJ2-1, with TRBD2 matching over 8 bases. Trimming cost V 0 bases and J 6 bases; bases outside gene matches: 10. CDR3 length: 17 amino acids. Per the germline V gene, CDR1 is LGHNA and CDR2 is YNFKEQ. CDR3 DNA: TGTGCCAGCAGCCAAGAACCAAGAGCGGGAGATCTCAATGAGCAGTTCTTC. As protein: CASSQEPRAGDLNEQFF.

V gene TRBV5-1 combines with J gene TRBJ2-2; possible D gene TRBD1, 6 bases. Trimming cost V 8 bases and J 0 bases, with 11 bases left between them. The CDR3 spans 14 residues. In germline, CDR1 is SGHRS, CDR2 YFSETQ. The CDR3 loop reads CASSQGPNTGELFF. The CDR3 DNA reads as TGCGCCAGTTCACAGGGCCCGAACACCGGGGAGCTGTTTTTT.

The CDR3 spells CASSHRVSKNIQYF. In DNA, the CDR3 is TGTGCCAGTAGTCACAGGGTCTCCAAAAACATTCAGTACTTC. This chain uses TRBV19 with TRBJ2-4, with a tentative D call TRBD1 (6 bases). V lost 5 bases and J lost 2, with 10 bases in between. The CDR3 length is 14 residues. Germline CDR1 LNHDA, CDR2 SQIVND (reference sequence). Complete variable domain (other parts from reference TRBV19 and TRBJ2-4): DGGITQSPKYLFRKEGQNVTLSCEQNLNHDAMYWYRQDPGQGLRLIYYSQIVNDFQKGDIAEGYSVSREKKESFPLTVTSAQKNPTAFYLCASSHRVSKNIQYFGAGTRLSVL.

V usage is TRBV5-1 and J usage is TRBJ2-3, with 13 bases that match TRBD2. The CDR3 has 19 residues. V shed 4 bases and J 0 bases; nucleotides not matched to a gene: 11. CDR1 is SGHRS and CDR2 is YFSETQ in the germline V gene. The CDR3 region is CASSTGKLAGGQSTDTQYF. CDR3 bases: TGCGCCAGCAGCACCGGGAAACTAGCGGGGGGGCAAAGCACAGATACGCAGTATTTT.

The rearrangement links TRBV5-4 to TRBJ1-1, with D tentatively TRBD1 (5 bases). The CDR3 spans 13 residues. V was shortened by 2 bases and J by 5 bases, with 10 bases between the two germline ends. Per the germline V gene, CDR1 is SGHNT and CDR2 is YYREEE (reference sequence). The CDR3 is CASSLRGWTEAFF. As DNA, the CDR3 is TGTGCCAGCAGCTTAAGGGGTTGGACTGAAGCTTTCTTT.

The chain links TRBV6-6 to TRBJ2-7; 11 bases are a match to TRBD2. Germline CDR1 MNHNY, CDR2 SVGAGI (reference sequence). The J segment lost 2 bases and the V segment lost 6 bases, leaving 6 bases of the junction unmatched. The CDR3 loop spans 15 amino acids. The chain's CDR3 is CASSPGTSGTYEQYF. The CDR3 nucleotides read TGTGCCAGCAGCCCCGGGACTAGCGGTACCTACGAGCAGTACTTC.

The rearrangement uses TRBV7-8 and TRBJ2-5; D may be TRBD2 (6 bases). The V gene's germline CDR1 is SGHVS and CDR2 FQNEAQ. The CDR3 sequence is 17 residues long. V lost 2 bases to trimming and J lost 1 base, with 17 bases between them. CDR3 sequence (DNA): TGTGCCAGCAGCTTATTAATTGGGGGGTTCGGCCAAGAGACCCAGTACTTC. This translates into CASSLLIGGFGQETQYF. The entire variable domain, with the rest obtained from reference TRBV7-8 and TRBJ2-5, is as follows: GAGVSQSPRYKVAKRGQDVALRCDPISGHVSLFWYQQALGQGPEFLTYFQNEAQLDKSGLPSDRFFAERPEGSVSTLKIQRTQQEDSAVYLCASSLLIGGFGQETQYFGPGTRLLVL.

The chain links TRBV29-1 to TRBJ1-1; tentatively, D is TRBD1 (5 bases). Germline CDR1 reads SQVTM; CDR2 reads ANQGSEA. This CDR3 region has 14 residues. Trimming left V 4 bases short and J 1 base short, with 13 bases between. The chain's CDR3 is CSVANRSSNTEAFF. CDR3 DNA sequence: TGCAGCGTTGCCAACAGGTCTTCGAACACTGAAGCTTTCTTT.

The gene calls are TRBV6-5 and TRBJ1-3; 8 bases are shared with TRBD1. CDR1 is MNHEY, CDR2 SVGAGI, per germline. V lost 8 bases to trimming and J lost 0 bases; unmatched junction nucleotides: 3. The CDR3 sequence is 14 residues long. The CDR3 nucleotides are TGTGCCAGCGGACAGGGCCTCTCTGGAAACACCATATATTTT. Protein sequence: CASGQGLSGNTIYF.

This chain joins TRBV7-3 and TRBJ2-1; D is ambiguous. This CDR3 contains 13 residues. The ends were cut back, 2 bases at V and 8 bases at J, with 10 bases in the middle. Germline V gene data show CDR1 as SGHTA and CDR2 as FQGTGA. CDR3 loop: CASSLDSFYEQFF. The DNA of the CDR3 is TGTGCCAGCAGCTTAGACTCTTTCTATGAGCAGTTCTTC.

The chain carries TRBV7-9 and TRBJ2-3; 11 bases align to TRBD2. From germline, CDR1 is SEHNR and CDR2 FQNEAQ (reference sequence). The CDR3 totals 16 residues. V lost 4 bases and J lost 9; bases outside the gene matches: 12. CDR3 residues: CASSSPLAGGRLTQYF. CDR3 bases: TGTGCCAGCAGCTCTCCTTTAGCGGGGGGGCGATTAACGCAGTATTTT.